This T cell receptor beta chain was sequenced in a study of CXCR3-negative and CXCR3-positive naive CD8 T cells. UMI-labeled 5' RACE yielded the TRB cDNA libraries. TCRdb reprocessed the 5' RACE reads and reports one entry per CDR3 protein, with no DNA. This sample's clone table lists tens of thousands of distinct CDR3 sequences. In germline, CDR1 is MNHEY, CDR2 SMNVEV (reference sequence). CDR3 length: 13 residues. The chain links TRBV27 to TRBJ1-2; TCRdb outputs TRBD1, but without DNA this stays unchecked. The sequenced sample consisted of naive CXCR3- CD8+ T cells from blood. Documented subset: CD45RO-CCR7+CD27+CD95- naive CD8+ T cells lacking CXCR3 (TNR3-). This receptor was identified in a human donor in good health. Some clones in this sample may be carry-over from other donors' samples. CDR3 loop: CASSPTGGYGYTF.